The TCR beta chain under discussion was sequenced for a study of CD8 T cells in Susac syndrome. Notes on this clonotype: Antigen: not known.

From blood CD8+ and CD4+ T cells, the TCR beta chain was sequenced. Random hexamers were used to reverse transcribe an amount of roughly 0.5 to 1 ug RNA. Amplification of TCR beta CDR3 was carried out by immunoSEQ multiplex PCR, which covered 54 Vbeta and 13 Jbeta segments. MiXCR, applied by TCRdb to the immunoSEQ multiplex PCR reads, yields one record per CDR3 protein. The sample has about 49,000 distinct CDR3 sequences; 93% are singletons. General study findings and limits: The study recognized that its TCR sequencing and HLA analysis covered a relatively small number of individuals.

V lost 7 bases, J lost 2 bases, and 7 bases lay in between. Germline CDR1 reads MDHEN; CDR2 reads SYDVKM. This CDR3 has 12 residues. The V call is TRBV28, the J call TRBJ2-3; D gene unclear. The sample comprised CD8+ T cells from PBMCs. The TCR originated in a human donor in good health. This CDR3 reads CASTDPTDTQYF. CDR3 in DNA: TGTGCCAGCACCGATCCCACAGATACGCAGTATTTT.